This T cell receptor (beta chain) was sequenced in a study of blood T cell repertoires in COVID-19. Study background: Specimens from acute and convalescent COVID-19 originated in the United States, Italy and Spain. PBMCs, B-cell-depleted T cells, or T cells provided the cDNA or gDNA that made up the material.

Looked up from germline, CDR1 is LNHDA and CDR2 is SQIVND (reference sequence). The CDR3 sequence is 15 residues long. Trimming shortened V by 4 bases and J by 9 bases, and 16 bases separated the two germline ends. Per the original data handling: How many nucleated cells were present was estimated from reference gene primer amplification. The assay was immunoSEQ multiplex PCR, and TCRdb's table has in-frame clones only and misses some. V and J calls plus clone size are reproduced from that table; the DNA served to infer D and trimming. The sample contains over 150,000 clones, approximately 84% of which appear only once.

The J gene is TRBJ1-6, the V gene TRBV19; D may be TRBD1 (6 bases). The sequence came from a man between 18 and 29 years old with active or convalescent COVID-19. The sequencing sample was made of peripheral blood. The CDR3 DNA reads as TGTGCCAGTAGTACACAGGGTTTGGGAATTTCACCCCTCCACTTT. Translated, it gives CASSTQGLGISPLHF.